This T cell receptor beta chain was recovered during a study of siplizumab effects on memory and regulatory T cells. General observations from the study: Relative to controls at about 28%, mappable alloreactive CD4+ clones exhibited a mean Treg-derived proportion of approximately 70% with siplizumab.

Coculturing at 37°C lasted 6 days for the mixed lymphocyte reaction cells. The study assayed 100,000 or so TCR templates per sample. Data came from immunoSEQ multiplex PCR; TCRdb stores just in-frame clones and leaves some out. The sample includes some 9,900 clones, more than 35% seen only once; the top ten take about 10%. Turning to this clone: Its antigen is undetermined.

The V gene end was trimmed by 10 bases and the J gene end by 5 bases; junction bases not matched to a gene: 8. Germline CDR1 reads ENHRY; CDR2 reads SYGVKD. The CDR3 covers 13 residues. This rearrangement joins TRBV10-3 to TRBJ1-1; TRBD1 agrees at 9 bases. The sample consisted of CFSE-low (dividing) CD8+ T cells sorted from an allogeneic mixed lymphocyte reaction. This TCR came from a human donor in good health; the cells came from an allogeneic mixed lymphocyte reaction. This CDR3 is CATLTGGGTEAFF. The CDR3, as DNA: TGTGCCACGCTGACAGGGGGAGGGACTGAAGCTTTCTTT.